This TCR beta chain was identified in a study of preoperative IRX-2 immunotherapy in early breast cancer. Using immunoSEQ multiplex PCR, the repertoire was profiled, and TCRdb retains in-frame clones only, with some absent. The data show roughly 30,000 clones, around 83% seen once. The V segment lost 7 bases and the J segment 2 bases; nucleotides outside the gene matches: 9. The germline V gene has CDR1 MNHEY and CDR2 SMNVEV (reference sequence). The CDR3 runs 15 residues. The treatment was: preoperative locoregional IRX-2 cytokine immunotherapy. Patients received preoperative, locoregional IRX-2 cytokine immunotherapy in a phase Ib study.

Here the sequenced sample was lymph node tissue, taken from a patient treated with IRX-2 immunotherapy. The source is a human donor with breast cancer. The J gene is TRBJ2-7, the V gene TRBV27; 9 bases match TRBD2. In nucleotides, the CDR3 is TGTGCCAGCATCATGCGGGGGGGCCCTACCTACGAGCAGTACTTC. Its translation is CASIMRGGPTYEQYF.